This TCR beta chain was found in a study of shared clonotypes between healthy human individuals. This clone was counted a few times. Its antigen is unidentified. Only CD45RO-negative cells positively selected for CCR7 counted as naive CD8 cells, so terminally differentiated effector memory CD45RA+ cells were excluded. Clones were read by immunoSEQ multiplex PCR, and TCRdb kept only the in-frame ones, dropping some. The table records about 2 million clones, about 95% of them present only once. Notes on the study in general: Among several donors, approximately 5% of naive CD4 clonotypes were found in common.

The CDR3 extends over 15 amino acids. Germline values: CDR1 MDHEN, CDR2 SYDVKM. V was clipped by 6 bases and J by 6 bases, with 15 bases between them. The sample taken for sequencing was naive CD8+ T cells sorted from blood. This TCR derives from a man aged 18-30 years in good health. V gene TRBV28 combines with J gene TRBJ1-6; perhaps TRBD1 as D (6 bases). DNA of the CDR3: TGTGCCAGCAGGGAGACCGGGACAATTAATTCACCCCTCCACTTT. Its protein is CASRETGTINSPLHF.